This record looks at one T cell receptor beta chain sequence and its context. The data originate from a study of CD8 T cells in Susac syndrome. TCR beta sequencing was performed on blood CD8+ and CD4+ T cells. Healthy donors served as age- and sex-matched controls. After extraction with the RNeasy kit, about 0.45 to 1 ug of the RNA was reverse transcribed using random hexamers. Coverage of TCR beta CDR3 amplification by immunoSEQ multiplex PCR extended to 54 Vbeta and 13 Jbeta. TCRdb itself ran the immunoSEQ multiplex PCR reads through MiXCR, one entry per CDR3 protein. Of some 120,000 distinct CDR3 sequences in the sample, around 90% were seen once. The CDR3 has 13 residues. CDR1 and CDR2 (germline): MNHEY, SMNVEV (reference sequence). J lost 15 bases, V lost 5 bases, and 12 bases had no gene match.

V and J are TRBV27 and TRBJ2-1; TRBD2 aligns across 8 bases. The origin of this receptor is a human donor in good health. What was sequenced was CD4+ T cells from PBMCs. The CDR3 here is CASSLAPGLEAFF. The DNA for the CDR3 is TGTGCCAGCAGTCTTGCTCCGGGACTAGAGGCGTTCTTC.